A selection of T cell receptor beta chains follows, all from one sample in a study of blood T cell repertoires in COVID-19. Generated by immunoSEQ multiplex PCR, the TCRdb table keeps only in-frame clones and is missing some. The repertoire holds 40,000 to 50,000 clones, with about three quarters as singletons. Sample: peripheral blood. The receptors come from a woman aged 70 to 79 with acute or convalescent COVID-19. Each CDR3 is given with its conserved first and last residue. Clone size, where shown, is once, few, many, or a class for clones that have expanded.

v_gene | abundance | CDR3aa
TRBV6-6 | - | CASSYAGGRQETQYF
TRBV30 | - | CAWSEGLAADTQYF
TRBV7-6 | - | CASSLDRDRFYEQYF
TRBV11-3 | - | CASSAGRPYNEQFF
TRBV3-1/TRBV3-2 | - | CASSESNYEQYF
TRBV5-1 | - | CASSLGLAVNTGELFF
TRBV7-2 | - | CASSPQTGTTYGYTF
TRBV7-8 | - | CASSPGTGDPGAYEQFF
TRBV4-1 | - | CASSQGTGEETQYF
TRBV2 | - | CASLRDSNQPQHF
TRBV28 | - | CASSLRTGWGNTIYF
TRBV9 | - | CASSLRIAGINEQFF
TRBV6-5 | - | CASRLGGTVYGYTF
TRBV4-1 | - | CASSTRTSGANVLTF
TRBV7-9 | - | CASSLGQGNQPQHF
TRBV28 | - | CANYRVHPSGYTF
TRBV3-1/TRBV3-2 | - | CASSRQSVDSPLHF
TRBV4-2 | few | CASSQAYRTTYEQYF
TRBV6-2/TRBV6-3 | once | CASSPQQGWGYGYTF
TRBV5-6 | - | CASSYGQGVTETQYF
TRBV19 | - | CASSSIGNTIYF
TRBV2 | - | CASSRMNSINQPQHF
TRBV27 | - | CASSNRDRGEPQHF
TRBV28 | - | CATRTQGGAHYEQYF
TRBV28 | - | CASSFWRDPRLSGELFF
TRBV7-2 | - | CASSLVTGGYEQYF